This passage covers 16 T cell receptor beta chains from one sample sequenced in a study of cytomegalovirus exposure and HLA in healthy donors. PCR was performed using 60 Vbeta and 13 Jbeta primers. Clones were read by immunoSEQ multiplex PCR, and TCRdb kept only the in-frame ones, dropping some. This table has 83,000 or so clones, roughly 83% appearing once. The sample was PBMCs. These TCRs come from a woman aged 40 to 50 in good health and CMV-seropositive.

V is TRBV6-5 and J is TRBJ1-1; a possible D gene is TRBD1 (6 bases). The CDR3 has 16 residues. Trimming cost V 0 bases and J 0 bases, with 11 bases left between them. Germline V CDR1 and CDR2: MNHEY, SVGAGI. CDR3 sequence reads: CASSYSETGMNTEAFF. The CDR3 DNA is TGTGCCAGCAGTTACTCGGAGACAGGAATGAACACTGAAGCTTTCTTT.

A few counts support this clone. J is TRBJ1-5 and V is TRBV21-1. TRBV21-1 is a pseudogene. The CDR3 covers 13 residues. The CDR3 nucleotides are TGTGCCGCCGGGGTGCACCACAATCAGCCCCAGCATTTT. Translation: CAAGVHHNQPQHF.

Of note for this clone: The sample contains more than one DNA sequence encoding this CDR3. The V gene is TRBV6-1, the J gene TRBJ1-5; tentative D call: TRBD1 (5 bases). Trimming removed 2 bases from V and 4 bases from J, with 6 bases in between. CDR1 is MNHNS, CDR2 SASEGT, per germline. CDR3 length: 13 amino acids. DNA for the CDR3: TGTGCCAGCAGTGAAAGGGGAAATCAGCCCCAGCATTTT. Its translation: CASSERGNQPQHF.

This clone was recorded a few times. The V gene is TRBV6-5, the J gene TRBJ2-3; 9 bases agree with TRBD2. Germline CDR1 is MNHEY and CDR2 is SVGAGI. V gave up 7 bases and J gave up 6 bases; unmatched junction bases: 5. This CDR3 is built from 13 residues. The CDR3 DNA reads TGTGCCAGCAAGCGGGAGGTTTCCGATACGCAGTATTTT. It yields the protein CASKREVSDTQYF.

The gene calls are TRBV30 and TRBJ2-3, with 12 bases matching TRBD2. V lost 4 bases, J lost 2 bases, and 4 bases stayed unmatched. In germline, CDR1 is GTSNPN, CDR2 SVGIG (reference sequence). There are 15 residues in the CDR3. The CDR3 reads CAWTSGRAITDTQYF. In DNA form, the CDR3 reads TGTGCCTGGACTAGCGGGAGGGCCATCACAGATACGCAGTATTTT.

This clone has a single count. This chain connects TRBV6-1 to TRBJ2-7; no reliable D call. Germline CDR1 and CDR2: MNHNS and SASEGT. V was shortened by 3 bases and J by 1 base, with 4 bases between the two germline ends. This CDR3 contains 12 residues. The CDR3 sequence is CASSERSYEQYF. As DNA, the CDR3 is TGTGCCAGCAGTGAGAGATCCTACGAGCAGTACTTC.

The chain combines TRBV28 with TRBJ1-4; 7 nucleotides align to TRBD1. The germline V gene encodes CDR1 MDHEN and CDR2 SYDVKM. CDR3 length: 16 residues. The V gene end was trimmed by 6 bases and the J gene end by 8 bases; junction bases not matched to a gene: 15. CDR3 sequence reads: CASSPRPGKGAEKLFF. In DNA form, the CDR3 reads TGTGCCAGCAGCCCCAGGCCGGGGAAGGGGGCCGAAAAACTGTTTTTT.

This rearrangement joins TRBV27 to TRBJ1-6; D is perhaps TRBD1 (6 bases). Germline-derived CDR1 and CDR2 are MNHEY and SMNVEV (reference sequence). This CDR3 has 15 amino acids. V was trimmed by 2 bases and J by 7 bases, leaving 12 bases between them. The CDR3 protein is CASSLRQALNSPLHF. DNA of the CDR3: TGTGCCAGCAGTTTAAGACAGGCCCTGAATTCACCCCTCCACTTT.

A note on this clone: This CDR3 is also generated by other DNA sequences in the sample. V usage is TRBV18 and J usage is TRBJ2-7; weak D call: TRBD2 (5 bases). This CDR3 spans 14 amino acids. The germline gives CDR1 KGHSH, CDR2 LQKENI. V was cut by 0 bases and J by 7 bases, with 13 bases left in between. The CDR3 reads CASSPPGGLGEQYF. CDR3 coding DNA: TGTGCCAGCTCACCACCGGGCGGGCTGGGAGAGCAGTACTTC.

This clone was observed a few times. CDR3 protein: CASSSIVSPGSTDTQYF. CDR3 DNA sequence: TGTGCCAGCAGCTCCATAGTATCCCCCGGTAGCACAGATACGCAGTATTTT. The chain has TRBV7-9 and TRBJ2-3, with D unclear. Trimming took off 4 bases at V and 0 bases at J, with 17 bases between the two ends. This CDR3 is 17 amino acids long. CDR1 is SEHNR and CDR2 is FQNEAQ in the germline V gene (reference sequence). The entire variable domain, with the rest obtained from reference TRBV7-9 and TRBJ2-3, is as follows: DTGVSQNPRHKITKRGQNVTFRCDPISEHNRLYWYRQTLGQGPEFLTYFQNEAQLEKSRLLSDRFSAERPKGSFSTLEIQRTEQGDSAMYLCASSSIVSPGSTDTQYFGPGTRLTVL.

J is TRBJ1-4 and V is TRBV5-6; possible D gene TRBD1, 5 bases. V shed 1 base and J shed 8 bases, with 18 bases lying between them. The length of the CDR3 is 16 residues. The germline CDR1 and CDR2 sequences are SGHDT and YYEEEE. CDR3 residues: CASSLKVGAAGEKLFF. The CDR3, as DNA: TGTGCCAGCAGCTTGAAAGTAGGGGCCGCAGGAGAAAAACTGTTTTTT. The whole variable domain, filled in from reference TRBV5-6 and TRBJ1-4, reads DAGVTQSPTHLIKTRGQQVTLRCSPKSGHDTVSWYQQALGQGPQFIFQYYEEEERQRGNFPDRFSGHQFPNYSSELNVNALLLGDSALYLCASSLKVGAAGEKLFFGSGTQLSVL.

This chain uses TRBV7-2 with TRBJ1-2; TRBD1 aligns across 8 bases. CDR1 SGHTA and CDR2 FQGNSA come from the germline V gene. The V segment lost 5 bases and the J segment 5 bases; nucleotides outside the gene matches: 4. The length of the CDR3 is 13 residues. The CDR3 reads CASSTGTGYGYTF. For the CDR3, the DNA is TGTGCCAGCAGCACCGGGACAGGATATGGCTACACCTTC.

This clone was seen only once. The rearrangement links TRBV7-2 to TRBJ2-3, with 10 positions matching TRBD1. CDR3 length equals 14 residues. With 5 bases clipped from V and 3 bases from J, the junction kept 2 bases outside the gene matches. CDR1 SGHTA and CDR2 FQGNSA come from the germline V gene. CDR3 protein: CASSPDRGTDTQYF. As DNA, the CDR3 is TGTGCCAGCAGCCCGGACAGGGGGACAGATACGCAGTATTTT.

This chain uses TRBV5-1 with TRBJ1-1; D ambiguous. Germline V gene data show CDR1 as SGHRS and CDR2 as YFSETQ. This CDR3 comprises 16 residues. The V gene lost 1 base and the J gene lost 4 bases, with 17 bases spanning the gap. The CDR3 nucleotides are TGCGCCAGCAGCTTGAATGCAGGAGGTATGGGCACTGAAGCTTTCTTT. Its protein is CASSLNAGGMGTEAFF.

This clone was observed a single time. J is TRBJ2-1 and V is TRBV19, with D possibly being TRBD2 (6 bases). CDR1 and CDR2 from the germline V gene are LNHDA and SQIVND (reference sequence). V lost 7 bases, J lost 6 bases, and 16 bases lay in between. CDR3 length: 14 residues. CDR3 protein: CASKRGGDRNEQFF. The CDR3 region has the DNA TGTGCCAGTAAAAGGGGAGGCGATCGCAATGAGCAGTTCTTC.

The chain uses TRBV6-4 and TRBJ1-5, with a tentative D call TRBD1 (6 bases). From germline, CDR1 is MRHNA and CDR2 SNTAGT. The CDR3 covers 13 residues. Trimming stripped 6 bases from V and 5 bases from J, with 11 bases between. The CDR3 DNA follows: TGTGCCAGCAGCCTGACAGGAGATCAGCCCCAGCATTTT. Translation gives CASSLTGDQPQHF.